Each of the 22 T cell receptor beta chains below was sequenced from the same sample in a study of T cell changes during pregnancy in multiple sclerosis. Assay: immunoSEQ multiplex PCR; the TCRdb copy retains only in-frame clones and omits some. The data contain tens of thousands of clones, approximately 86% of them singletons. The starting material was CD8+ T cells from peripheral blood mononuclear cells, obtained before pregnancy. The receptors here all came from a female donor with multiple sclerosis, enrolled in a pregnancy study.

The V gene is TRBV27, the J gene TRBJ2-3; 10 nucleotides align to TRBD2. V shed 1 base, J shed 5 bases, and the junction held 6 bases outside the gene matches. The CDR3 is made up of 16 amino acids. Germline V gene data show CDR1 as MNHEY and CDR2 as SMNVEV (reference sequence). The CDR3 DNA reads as TGTGCCAGCAGTTTATTAGCCCCTAGCGGGGGAGATACGCAGTATTTT. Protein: CASSLLAPSGGDTQYF.

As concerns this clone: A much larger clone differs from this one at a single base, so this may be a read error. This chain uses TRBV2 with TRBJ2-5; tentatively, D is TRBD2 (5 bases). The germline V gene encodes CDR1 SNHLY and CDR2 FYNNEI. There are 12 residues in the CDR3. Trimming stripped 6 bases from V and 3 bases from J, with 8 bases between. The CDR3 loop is CASRDGEETQYF. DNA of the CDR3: TGTGCCAGCAGGGACGGGGAAGAGACCCAGTACTTC.

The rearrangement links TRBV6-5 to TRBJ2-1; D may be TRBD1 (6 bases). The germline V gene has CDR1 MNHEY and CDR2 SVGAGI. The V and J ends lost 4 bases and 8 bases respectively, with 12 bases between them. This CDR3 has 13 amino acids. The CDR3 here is CASSSQQGDEQFF. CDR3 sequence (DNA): TGTGCCAGCAGTTCCCAACAGGGAGATGAGCAGTTCTTC.

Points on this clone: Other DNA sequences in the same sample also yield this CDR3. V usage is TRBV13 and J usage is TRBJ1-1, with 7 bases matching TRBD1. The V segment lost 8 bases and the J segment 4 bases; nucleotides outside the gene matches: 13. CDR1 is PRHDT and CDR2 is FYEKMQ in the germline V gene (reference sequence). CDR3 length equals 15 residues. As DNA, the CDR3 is TGTGCCAGCGAATTGAGACAGGGTAGGATCACTGAAGCTTTCTTT. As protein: CASELRQGRITEAFF.

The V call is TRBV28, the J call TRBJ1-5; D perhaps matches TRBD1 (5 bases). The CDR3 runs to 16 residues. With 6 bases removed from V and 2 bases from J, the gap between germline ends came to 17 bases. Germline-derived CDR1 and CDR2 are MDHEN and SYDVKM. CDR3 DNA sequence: TGTGCCAGCAGGGCACAGGACACCTGGGGCAATCAGCCCCAGCATTTT. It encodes CASRAQDTWGNQPQHF. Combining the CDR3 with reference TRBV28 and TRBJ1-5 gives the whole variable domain DVKVTQSSRYLVKRTGEKVFLECVQDMDHENMFWYRQDPGLGLRLIYFSYDVKMKEKGDIPEGYSVSREKKERFSLILESASTNQTSMYLCASRAQDTWGNQPQHFGDGTRLSIL.

The DNA for the CDR3 is TGTGCCAGCAGCTTAGCGGAGGGGACTAGCGACTCTGGGGCCAACGTCCTGACTTTC. Its translation is CASSLAEGTSDSGANVLTF. The chain has TRBV7-9 and TRBJ2-6, with 10 bases aligning to TRBD2. This CDR3 is 19 amino acids long. V dropped 0 bases and J dropped 0; count of bases not matched to a gene: 5. The germline V gene has CDR1 SEHNR and CDR2 FQNEAQ (reference sequence).

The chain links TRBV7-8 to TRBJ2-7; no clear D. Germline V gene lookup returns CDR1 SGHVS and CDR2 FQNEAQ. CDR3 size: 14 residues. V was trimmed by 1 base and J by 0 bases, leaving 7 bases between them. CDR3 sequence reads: CASSLDYGSYEQYF. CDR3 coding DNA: TGTGCCAGCAGCTTAGATTACGGCTCCTACGAGCAGTACTTC. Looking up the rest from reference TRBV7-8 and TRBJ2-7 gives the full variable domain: GAGVSQSPRYKVAKRGQDVALRCDPISGHVSLFWYQQALGQGPEFLTYFQNEAQLDKSGLPSDRFFAERPEGSVSTLKIQRTQQEDSAVYLCASSLDYGSYEQYFGPGTRLTVT.

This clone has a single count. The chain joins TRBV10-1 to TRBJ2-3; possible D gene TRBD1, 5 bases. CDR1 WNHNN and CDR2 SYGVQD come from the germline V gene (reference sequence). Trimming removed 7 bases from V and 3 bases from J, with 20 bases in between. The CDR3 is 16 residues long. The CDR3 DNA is TGCGCCAGCACCCAACAGCTAAGGGGCCTGACAGATACGCAGTATTTT. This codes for CASTQQLRGLTDTQYF.

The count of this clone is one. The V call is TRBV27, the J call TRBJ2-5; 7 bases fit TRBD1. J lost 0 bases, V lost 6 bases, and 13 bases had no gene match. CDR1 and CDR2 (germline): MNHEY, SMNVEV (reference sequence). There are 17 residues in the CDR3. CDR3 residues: CASSPQGQTPHQETQYF. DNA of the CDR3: TGTGCCAGCAGCCCGCAGGGACAGACCCCCCACCAAGAGACCCAGTACTTC.

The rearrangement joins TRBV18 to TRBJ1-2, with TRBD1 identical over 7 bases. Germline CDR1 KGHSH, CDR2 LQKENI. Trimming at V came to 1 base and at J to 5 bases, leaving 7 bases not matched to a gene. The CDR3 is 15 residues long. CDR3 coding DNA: TGTGCCAGCTCACCACTCCTTTTACAGGGGTATGGCTACACCTTC. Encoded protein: CASSPLLLQGYGYTF.

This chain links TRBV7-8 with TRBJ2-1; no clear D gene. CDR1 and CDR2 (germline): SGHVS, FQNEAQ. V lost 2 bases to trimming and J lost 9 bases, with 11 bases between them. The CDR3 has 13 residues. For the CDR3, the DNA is TGTGCCAGCAGCTTACTTCCTAGTATTGAGCAGTTCTTC. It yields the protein CASSLLPSIEQFF.

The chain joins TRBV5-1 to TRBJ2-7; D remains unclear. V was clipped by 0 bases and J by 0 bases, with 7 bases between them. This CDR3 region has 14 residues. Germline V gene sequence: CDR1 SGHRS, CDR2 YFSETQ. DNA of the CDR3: TGCGCCAGCAGCTTGGGCTGGGCCTCCTACGAGCAGTACTTC. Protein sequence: CASSLGWASYEQYF.

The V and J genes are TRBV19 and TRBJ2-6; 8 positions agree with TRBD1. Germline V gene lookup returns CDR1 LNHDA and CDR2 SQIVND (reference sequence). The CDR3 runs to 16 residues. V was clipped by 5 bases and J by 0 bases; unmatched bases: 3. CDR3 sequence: CASSVTGGSGANVLTF. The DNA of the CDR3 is TGTGCCAGTAGTGTCACAGGGGGCTCTGGGGCCAACGTCCTGACTTTC. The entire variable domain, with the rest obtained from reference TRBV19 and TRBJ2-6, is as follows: DGGITQSPKYLFRKEGQNVTLSCEQNLNHDAMYWYRQDPGQGLRLIYYSQIVNDFQKGDIAEGYSVSREKKESFPLTVTSAQKNPTAFYLCASSVTGGSGANVLTFGAGSRLTVL.

The CDR3 nucleotides read TGTGCCTGGAGGGGGGGACAGGGTTATTCACCCCTCCACTTT. Protein product: CAWRGGQGYSPLHF. This rearrangement joins TRBV30 to TRBJ1-6, with 9 positions matching TRBD1. The CDR3 length is 14 residues. J gave up 8 bases and V 3 bases, and 5 bases lay outside the gene matches. The V gene's germline CDR1 is GTSNPN and CDR2 SVGIG (reference sequence).

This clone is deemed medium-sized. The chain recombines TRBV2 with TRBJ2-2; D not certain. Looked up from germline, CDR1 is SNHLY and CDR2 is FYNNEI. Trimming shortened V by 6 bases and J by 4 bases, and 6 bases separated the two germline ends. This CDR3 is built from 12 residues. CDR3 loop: CASRTGTGELFF. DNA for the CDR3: TGTGCCAGCAGGACGGGCACCGGGGAGCTGTTTTTT.

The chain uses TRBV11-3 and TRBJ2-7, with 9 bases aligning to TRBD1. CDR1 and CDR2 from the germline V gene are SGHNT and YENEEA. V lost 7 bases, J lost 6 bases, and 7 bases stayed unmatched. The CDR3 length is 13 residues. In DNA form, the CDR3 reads TGTGCCAGCACAAGACAGGGACAGGGCGAGCAGTACTTC. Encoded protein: CASTRQGQGEQYF.

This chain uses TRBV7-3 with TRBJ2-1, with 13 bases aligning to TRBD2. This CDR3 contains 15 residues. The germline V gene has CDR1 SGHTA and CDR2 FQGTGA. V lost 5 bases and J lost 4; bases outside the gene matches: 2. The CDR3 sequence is CASSPGLAGYNEQFF. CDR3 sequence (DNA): TGTGCCAGCAGCCCGGGACTAGCGGGATACAATGAGCAGTTCTTC.

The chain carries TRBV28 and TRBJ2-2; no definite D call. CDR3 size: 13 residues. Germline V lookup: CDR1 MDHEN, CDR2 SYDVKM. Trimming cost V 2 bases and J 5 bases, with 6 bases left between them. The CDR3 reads CASSLDWTGELFF. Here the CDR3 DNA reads TGTGCCAGCAGTTTAGACTGGACCGGGGAGCTGTTTTTT.

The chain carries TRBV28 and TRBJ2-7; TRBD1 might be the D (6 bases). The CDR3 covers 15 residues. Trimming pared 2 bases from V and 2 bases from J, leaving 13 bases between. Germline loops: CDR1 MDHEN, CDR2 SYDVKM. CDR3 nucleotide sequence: TGTGCCAGCAGTTTACCCGGACAGTCGACCTACGAGCAGTACTTC. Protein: CASSLPGQSTYEQYF.

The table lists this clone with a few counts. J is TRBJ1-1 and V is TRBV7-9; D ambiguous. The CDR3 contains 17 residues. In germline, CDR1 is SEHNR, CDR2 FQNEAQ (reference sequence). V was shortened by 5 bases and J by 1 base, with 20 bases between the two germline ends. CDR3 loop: CASSLPQRGGRNTEAFF. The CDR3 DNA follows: TGTGCCAGCAGCCTACCTCAGCGGGGTGGGAGGAACACTGAAGCTTTCTTT.

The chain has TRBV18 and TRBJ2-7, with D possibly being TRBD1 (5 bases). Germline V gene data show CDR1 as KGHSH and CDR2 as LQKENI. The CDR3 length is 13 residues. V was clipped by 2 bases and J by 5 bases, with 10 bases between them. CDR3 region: CASSPRDSNEQYF. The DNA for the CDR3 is TGTGCCAGCTCACCAAGAGACAGTAACGAGCAGTACTTC.

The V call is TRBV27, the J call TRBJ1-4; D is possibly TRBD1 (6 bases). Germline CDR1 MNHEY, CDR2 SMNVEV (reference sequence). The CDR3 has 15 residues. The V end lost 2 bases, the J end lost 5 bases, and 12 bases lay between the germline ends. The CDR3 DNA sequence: TGTGCCAGCAGTTTAATTCCAGGGGAGAATGAAAAACTGTTTTTT. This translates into CASSLIPGENEKLFF.